Below are 10 T cell receptor beta chains sequenced from a single sample in a study of blood T cell repertoires in COVID-19. The table came from immunoSEQ multiplex PCR; TCRdb's copy has only in-frame clones and leaves some out. Here the sample spans 200,000 to 250,000 clones, approximately 84% being singletons. What was sequenced was peripheral blood. These receptors came from a man older than 75 with acute or convalescent COVID-19.

The gene calls are TRBV6-5 and TRBJ2-7; possible D gene TRBD1, 5 bases. This CDR3 is built from 12 residues. Germline V gene sequence: CDR1 MNHEY, CDR2 SVGAGI. Trimming left V 8 bases short and J 5 bases short, with 13 bases between. The CDR3 DNA sequence: TGTGCCAGCCGATCCCAGGGTCACGAGCAGTACGTC. This codes for CASRSQGHEQYV.

The chain combines TRBV3-1 (or the pseudogene TRBV3-2) with TRBJ2-3, with 8 bases matching TRBD2. CDR1 is LGHDT, CDR2 YNNKEL, per germline (reference sequence). Losses at the gene ends were 1 base for V and 7 bases for J; bases not matched to a gene: 16. The CDR3 loop spans 18 amino acids. The CDR3 loop reads CASSQGKSGAGVRHTQYF. CDR3 sequence (DNA): TGTGCCAGCAGCCAAGGCAAGAGTGGAGCGGGAGTAAGGCATACGCAGTATTTT.

The V call is TRBV12-3 or TRBV12-4, the J call TRBJ2-3; the D is unclear. The CDR3 covers 13 residues. V lost 6 bases, J lost 5 bases, and 12 bases lay in between. The chain's CDR3 is CASRPSSEDTQYF. Written as DNA, the CDR3 is TGTGCCAGCAGACCCAGTTCCGAAGATACGCAGTATTTT.

V is TRBV14 and J is TRBJ1-2; D perhaps matches TRBD1 (6 bases). The V and J ends lost 0 bases and 2 bases respectively, with 7 bases between them. This CDR3 has 14 amino acids. CDR1 and CDR2 (germline): SGHDN, FVKESK. The CDR3: CASSQERGNYGYTF. For the CDR3, the DNA is TGTGCCAGCAGCCAAGAGAGGGGGAACTATGGCTACACCTTC.

J is TRBJ1-1 and V is TRBV3-1 (or the pseudogene TRBV3-2), with D perhaps TRBD1 (5 bases). Trimming shortened V by 1 base and J by 0 bases, and 9 bases separated the two germline ends. CDR1 and CDR2 from the germline V gene are LGHDT and YNNKEL (reference sequence). The CDR3 runs to 15 residues. CDR3 amino acids: CASSQGGHLNTEAFF. CDR3 coding DNA: TGTGCCAGCAGCCAAGGAGGACACCTGAACACTGAAGCTTTCTTT.

CDR3 bases: TGTGCCAGCAGCTCCTTCGGGGGAGGGTTCAGTAATGAGCAGTTCTTC. Its translation: CASSSFGGGFSNEQFF. The chain joins TRBV7-9 to TRBJ2-1, with TRBD2 matching over 7 bases. Germline values: CDR1 SEHNR, CDR2 FQNEAQ (reference sequence). J gave up 7 bases and V 4 bases, and 13 bases lay outside the gene matches. CDR3 length equals 16 residues.

This sequence joins TRBV13 and TRBJ2-7; no definite D call. In germline, CDR1 is PRHDT, CDR2 FYEKMQ (reference sequence). The ends were cut back, 5 bases at V and 5 bases at J, with 7 bases in the middle. The CDR3 is 11 amino acids. CDR3 residues: CASSRVDEQYF. CDR3 nucleotide sequence: TGTGCCAGCAGCCGGGTGGACGAGCAGTACTTC.

V gene TRBV30 combines with J gene TRBJ2-3, with TRBD2 identical over 10 bases. V dropped 6 bases and J dropped 10; count of bases not matched to a gene: 7. The CDR3 consists of 12 residues. Germline lookup yields CDR1 GTSNPN and CDR2 SVGIG (reference sequence). The chain's CDR3 is CACRTGLAAQYF. CDR3 nucleotides: TGTGCCTGCAGAACTGGACTAGCGGCGCAGTATTTT. Full variable domain (outside the CDR3, taken from reference TRBV30 and TRBJ2-3): SQTIHQWPATLVQPVGSPLSLECTVEGTSNPNLYWYRQAAGRGLQLLFYSVGIGQISSEVPQNLSASRPQDRQFILSSKKLLLSDSGFYLCACRTGLAAQYFGPGTRLTVL.

This chain links TRBV7-2 with TRBJ1-4, with 7 bases that match TRBD1. CDR3 size: 14 residues. J lost 11 bases, V lost 1 base, and 7 bases had no gene match. Germline assignment: CDR1 SGHTA and CDR2 FQGNSA. CDR3 residues: CASSLGTSGGKLFF. The DNA of the CDR3 is TGTGCCAGCAGCTTAGGGACTTCAGGGGGGAAACTGTTTTTT.

The chain links TRBV7-8 to TRBJ1-4; no clear D gene. Trimming removed 3 bases at V and 2 bases at J, with 16 bases between. In germline, CDR1 is SGHVS, CDR2 FQNEAQ. The CDR3 sequence is 17 residues long. In nucleotides, the CDR3 is TGTGCCAGCAGCTTCCGGTCTGGGCCAAACACTAATGAAAAACTGTTTTTT. As protein: CASSFRSGPNTNEKLFF.